One sample yielded the 9 T cell receptor beta chains listed below, sequenced in a study of control samples from healthy donors and cancer patients. Repertoires were generated with immunoSEQ multiplex PCR, while TCRdb's copy carries only in-frame clones and drops some. The data show 140,000 to 150,000 clones, over 85% seen once. The sequenced material came from blood. These receptors were collected from a man between 18 and 29 years old in good health.

This sequence joins TRBV5-1 and TRBJ1-6; D is uncertain. Germline CDR1 and CDR2: SGHRS and YFSETQ. The ends were cut back, 6 bases at V and 9 bases at J, with 19 bases in the middle. This CDR3 contains 15 residues. CDR3 DNA: TGCGCCAGCATGGGCAGTTACCTACAACCTTCACCCCTCCACTTT. Translation gives CASMGSYLQPSPLHF.

The chain has TRBV5-1 and TRBJ1-4; D remains unclear. Germline V gives CDR1 SGHRS, CDR2 YFSETQ. This CDR3 comprises 14 residues. The germline V and J ends were trimmed by 4 bases and 5 bases, with 12 bases remaining between them. The CDR3 loop is CASSPRTQNEKLFF. The DNA of the CDR3 is TGCGCCAGCAGCCCACGGACCCAAAATGAAAAACTGTTTTTT.

This chain links TRBV28 with TRBJ1-5; D remains unclear. CDR3 size: 13 residues. V was shortened by 0 bases and J by 9 bases, with 9 bases between the two germline ends. The V gene's germline CDR1 is MDHEN and CDR2 SYDVKM. In DNA form, the CDR3 reads TGTGCCAGCAGTTTATGGGGAGATCGGCCCCAGCATTTT. It translates to CASSLWGDRPQHF.

This rearrangement joins TRBV24-1 to TRBJ2-1; D is perhaps TRBD1 (6 bases). The V end was cut by 1 base, the J end by 9 bases, with 15 bases between. This CDR3 is built from 15 residues. Germline lookup yields CDR1 KGHDR and CDR2 SFDVKD. The CDR3 coding sequence is TGTGCCACCAGTGATTTCCGGACAGCTAAAGGTGAGCAGTTCTTC. It translates to CATSDFRTAKGEQFF.

CDR3 amino acids: CASSFSRKTGTYEQYF. Written as DNA, the CDR3 is TGTGCCAGCAGCTTTTCCCGGAAGACAGGGACGTACGAGCAGTACTTC. V gene TRBV7-8 combines with J gene TRBJ2-7; 7 bases agree with TRBD1. Losses at the gene ends were 3 bases for V and 4 bases for J; bases not matched to a gene: 12. CDR1 is SGHVS, CDR2 FQNEAQ, per germline. The CDR3 totals 16 residues.

A single count supports this clone. The rearrangement uses TRBV19 and TRBJ2-4; D might be TRBD2 (5 bases). The CDR3 has 14 amino acids. The germline gives CDR1 LNHDA, CDR2 SQIVND (reference sequence). V dropped 3 bases and J dropped 5 bases, with 11 bases sitting between them. The CDR3 reads CASSISTEENIQYF. CDR3 DNA: TGTGCCAGTAGTATTTCCACGGAGGAAAACATTCAGTACTTC.

The gene calls are TRBV12-3 or TRBV12-4 and TRBJ1-2; TRBD1 matches 7 bases. The CDR3 is 13 amino acids. The V segment lost 6 bases and the J segment 3 bases; nucleotides outside the gene matches: 4. The CDR3 loop is CASSPGGYYGYTF. The CDR3 DNA reads TGTGCCAGCAGCCCAGGGGGTTACTATGGCTACACCTTC.

Concerning this clone itself: Here the CDR3 omits its conserved ending phenylalanine or tryptophan, so a read error is the likely source. The DNA is omitted, as the CDR3 cannot be located on it reliably, and the CDR3 follows TCRdb's listing. V is TRBV7-2 and J is TRBJ1-1; the table gives TRBD1 as D, unverified against the DNA. The length of the CDR3 is 14 amino acids, counting both ends. Germline V gives CDR1 SGHTA, CDR2 FQGNSA. CDR3 region: CASSLTYDRGPAVL.

The chain is built from TRBV7-2 and TRBJ1-3; a weak D match, TRBD1 (6 bases). V was shortened by 5 bases and J by 4 bases, with 21 bases between the two germline ends. This CDR3 contains 17 residues. Germline-derived CDR1 and CDR2 are SGHTA and FQGNSA. The CDR3 bases are TGTGCCAGCAGCCCAACCCCAGGGGAACTCTTAGGAAACACCATATATTTT. Amino acids: CASSPTPGELLGNTIYF. Full variable domain (remainder filled in from reference TRBV7-2 and TRBJ1-3): GAGVSQSPSNKVTEKGKDVELRCDPISGHTALYWYRQSLGQGLEFLIYFQGNSAPDKSGLPSDRFSAERTGGSVSTLTIQRTQQEDSAVYLCASSPTPGELLGNTIYFGEGSWLTVV.